The 24 T cell receptor beta chains presented below share a single source sample, sequenced in a study of monozygotic twins with cystic fibrosis. Clones were read by immunoSEQ multiplex PCR, and TCRdb kept only the in-frame ones, dropping some. The profile covers around 20,000 clones, with about 90% appearing a single time and 1.5% to 2% taken by the ten largest. The sample consisted of blood. The source of these receptors is a girl aged 2 to 9 with cystic fibrosis.

V gene TRBV19 combines with J gene TRBJ1-5; D remains unclear. Per germline, CDR1 LNHDA and CDR2 SQIVND (reference sequence). The CDR3 loop spans 13 amino acids. Trimming stripped 6 bases from V and 4 bases from J, with 10 bases between. The CDR3 DNA sequence: TGTGCCAGTAGAAAACAGCAAAATCAGCCCCAGCATTTT. Translation: CASRKQQNQPQHF.

V and J are TRBV2 and TRBJ1-3; D is uncertain. CDR3 size: 15 residues. Germline-derived CDR1 and CDR2 are SNHLY and FYNNEI. V was shortened by 6 bases and J by 4 bases, with 16 bases between the two germline ends. In DNA form, the CDR3 reads TGTGCCAGCAGGGAATTTTGGGAGGCCGGAAACACCATATATTTT. Encoded protein: CASREFWEAGNTIYF. The variable domain in full, with the rest retrieved from reference TRBV2 and TRBJ1-3, is EPEVTQTPSHQVTQMGQEVILRCVPISNHLYFYWYRQILGQKVEFLVSFYNNEISEKSEIFDDQFSVERPDGSNFTLKIRSTKLEDSAMYFCASREFWEAGNTIYFGEGSWLTVV.

This sequence joins TRBV19 and TRBJ2-5; D gene uncertain. The length of the CDR3 is 13 residues. V was pared by 1 base and J by 0 bases, with 3 bases between. Looked up from germline, CDR1 is LNHDA and CDR2 is SQIVND (reference sequence). As DNA, the CDR3 is TGTGCCAGTAGTATAGTGAACCAAGAGACCCAGTACTTC. Amino acids: CASSIVNQETQYF.

This clone was observed a handful of times. The chain carries TRBV6-5 and TRBJ2-2; no reliable D call. The germline V gene has CDR1 MNHEY and CDR2 SVGAGI. The V gene lost 4 bases and the J gene lost 5 bases, with 14 bases spanning the gap. The CDR3 is 15 amino acids. The CDR3 is CASSSVGRRTGELFF. CDR3 bases: TGTGCCAGCAGTTCAGTCGGTCGACGGACCGGGGAGCTGTTTTTT.

The J gene is TRBJ2-3, the V gene TRBV5-4, with a tentative D call TRBD2 (7 bases). The V end lost 1 base, the J end lost 10 bases, and 22 bases lay between the germline ends. The CDR3 length is 16 residues. From germline, CDR1 is SGHNT and CDR2 YYREEE (reference sequence). CDR3 protein: CASSLFGGATLVPQYF. CDR3 bases: TGTGCCAGCAGCTTGTTTGGGGGGGCGACTTTGGTCCCGCAGTATTTT.

J is TRBJ1-2 and V is TRBV7-9; a possible D gene is TRBD1 (6 bases). Trimming took 4 bases from V and 1 from J, leaving 19 bases between them. Germline CDR1 is SEHNR and CDR2 is FQNEAQ (reference sequence). The CDR3 length is 17 residues. Written as DNA, the CDR3 is TGTGCCAGCAGCTCTCGACCAGGGGACGGGAATAACTATGGCTACACCTTC. Protein product: CASSSRPGDGNNYGYTF.

This sequence joins TRBV5-1 and TRBJ2-3; 9 bases are a match to TRBD1. V was clipped by 2 bases and J by 3 bases; unmatched bases: 4. There are 15 residues in the CDR3. The germline V gene has CDR1 SGHRS and CDR2 YFSETQ. The CDR3 nucleotides read TGCGCCAGCAGCTTACAGGGGGCAGGAACAGATACGCAGTATTTT. Residues: CASSLQGAGTDTQYF.

V gene TRBV18 combines with J gene TRBJ2-5; D remains unclear. The CDR3 spans 15 residues. V gave up 1 base and J gave up 1 base, with 10 bases separating them. Germline CDR1 reads KGHSH; CDR2 reads LQKENI. The CDR3 protein is CASSPLAGAQETQYF. The CDR3 DNA reads TGTGCCAGCTCACCACTAGCAGGTGCCCAAGAGACCCAGTACTTC.

The V gene is TRBV7-9, the J gene TRBJ1-5, with D tentatively TRBD1 (6 bases). CDR1 SEHNR and CDR2 FQNEAQ come from the germline V gene (reference sequence). The CDR3 loop spans 11 amino acids. The germline V and J ends were trimmed by 11 bases and 5 bases, with 10 bases remaining between them. CDR3: CAGGHDQPQHF. CDR3 nucleotide sequence: TGTGCCGGGGGCCATGATCAGCCCCAGCATTTT.

The chain uses TRBV10-1 and TRBJ1-1; 8 nucleotides match TRBD1. V shed 6 bases and J 5 bases; nucleotides not matched to a gene: 5. The germline CDR1 and CDR2 sequences are WNHNN and SYGVQD (reference sequence). CDR3 length: 13 residues. CDR3 sequence: CASSLDRGTEAFF. CDR3 DNA sequence: TGCGCCAGCAGCCTCGACAGGGGAACTGAAGCTTTCTTT.

This clone was found once. The chain recombines TRBV27 with TRBJ2-7, with D perhaps being TRBD1 or TRBD2 (5 bases each). The CDR3 loop spans 15 amino acids. Germline V gives CDR1 MNHEY, CDR2 SMNVEV (reference sequence). V lost 2 bases and J 0 bases, leaving 11 bases between the germline ends. CDR3 sequence (DNA): TGTGCCAGCAGTTTACTGGGGGTCGGCTCCTACGAGCAGTACTTC. Encoded protein: CASSLLGVGSYEQYF.

The J gene is TRBJ2-1, the V gene TRBV7-9; 9 positions match TRBD1. CDR3 length equals 16 residues. Unmatched junction bases numbered 5, after V lost 5 bases and J lost 0 bases. Looked up from germline, CDR1 is SEHNR and CDR2 is FQNEAQ (reference sequence). The CDR3 DNA is TGTGCCAGCAGCCCGGGGACAGGGAGCTCCTACAATGAGCAGTTCTTC. Encoded protein: CASSPGTGSSYNEQFF.

The genes are TRBV28 and TRBJ1-3, with 9 positions matching TRBD1. The length of the CDR3 is 16 residues. Germline V gene data show CDR1 as MDHEN and CDR2 as SYDVKM. Trimming took 3 bases from V and 4 from J; bases not matched to a gene: 7. The CDR3 region is CASSFSTGGYGNTIYF. The CDR3, as DNA: TGTGCCAGCAGTTTTTCGACAGGGGGGTACGGAAACACCATATATTTT.

The J gene is TRBJ2-7, the V gene TRBV28; 12 bases fit TRBD2. The CDR3 has 16 amino acids. Germline CDR1 is MDHEN and CDR2 is SYDVKM. Unmatched junction bases numbered 10, after V lost 6 bases and J lost 4 bases. The CDR3 DNA reads as TGTGCCAGCAGCCGAACTAGCGGGAGGACCCAATACGAGCAGTACTTC. As protein: CASSRTSGRTQYEQYF.

The CDR3 region is CASRKMTAYEQYF. For the CDR3, the DNA is TGTGCCAGCAGGAAAATGACAGCCTACGAGCAGTACTTC. The V and J genes are TRBV6-1 and TRBJ2-7; D might be TRBD1 (5 bases). CDR1 is MNHNS and CDR2 is SASEGT in the germline V gene. The germline V and J ends were trimmed by 6 bases and 2 bases, with 11 bases remaining between them. This CDR3 has 13 amino acids.

The V and J genes are TRBV30 and TRBJ1-6, with 10 bases identical to TRBD1. The CDR3 length is 16 residues. CDR1 GTSNPN and CDR2 SVGIG come from the germline V gene (reference sequence). Germline trimming cut 5 bases from V and 9 bases from J; bases unmatched to any gene: 13. The DNA of the CDR3 is TGTGCCTGGTCGTTGGCGGGACAGGGGCTTGGTTCACCCCTCCACTTT. Its protein is CAWSLAGQGLGSPLHF.

The chain uses TRBV19 and TRBJ1-2; possible D gene TRBD1, 5 bases. Germline values: CDR1 LNHDA, CDR2 SQIVND (reference sequence). V lost 3 bases to trimming and J lost 1 base, with 12 bases between them. CDR3 length: 15 amino acids. CDR3 residues: CASSMNSQGNYGYTF. In nucleotides, the CDR3 is TGTGCCAGTAGTATGAACAGCCAGGGTAACTATGGCTACACCTTC.

The chain carries TRBV6-1 and TRBJ2-2; D is unresolved. Germline assignment: CDR1 MNHNS and CDR2 SASEGT. The CDR3 loop spans 13 amino acids. Trimming left V 3 bases short and J 3 bases short, with 5 bases between. CDR3 sequence reads: CASSDTDTGELFF. The CDR3 bases are TGTGCCAGCAGTGACACGGACACCGGGGAGCTGTTTTTT.

V is TRBV7-2 and J is TRBJ1-2; D call uncertain. Trimming shortened V by 2 bases and J by 2 bases, and 9 bases separated the two germline ends. The CDR3 contains 14 residues. CDR1 and CDR2 from the germline V gene are SGHTA and FQGNSA. CDR3 protein: CASSLSSGNYGYTF. In DNA, the CDR3 is TGTGCCAGCAGCTTATCCTCCGGAAACTATGGCTACACCTTC.

V usage is TRBV28 and J usage is TRBJ1-1; TRBD1 aligns across 7 bases. The CDR3 loop spans 16 amino acids. V was pared by 5 bases and J by 3 bases, with 12 bases of the junction left unmatched. The germline V gene has CDR1 MDHEN and CDR2 SYDVKM. The CDR3 loop reads CASSALGRGRDTEAFF. The CDR3 DNA sequence: TGTGCCAGCAGTGCCCTTGGGAGGGGGCGCGACACTGAAGCTTTCTTT.

The chain is built from TRBV6-5 and TRBJ2-2; 8 bases match TRBD2. The CDR3 is 15 residues long. Germline V gene data show CDR1 as MNHEY and CDR2 as SVGAGI. Trimming took 6 bases from V and 0 from J; bases not matched to a gene: 3. The CDR3 spells CASRTGGPNTGELFF. In nucleotides, the CDR3 is TGTGCCAGCAGGACGGGAGGGCCGAACACCGGGGAGCTGTTTTTT.

This clone is judged medium-sized. The chain combines TRBV6-1 with TRBJ2-7; TRBD2 might be the D (7 bases). CDR3 length equals 15 residues. V was pared by 3 bases and J by 6 bases, with 18 bases between. Germline CDR1 MNHNS, CDR2 SASEGT. The CDR3 region has the DNA TGTGCCAGCAGTGACGGGGGGCACTCCCTTCTCGAGCAGTACTTC. Its protein is CASSDGGHSLLEQYF.

J is TRBJ1-2 and V is TRBV4-1, with 8 positions matching TRBD1. Germline V CDR1 and CDR2: MGHRA, YSYEKL. Losses at the gene ends were 1 base for V and 4 bases for J; bases not matched to a gene: 8. The CDR3 is 16 amino acids. The CDR3 DNA is TGCGCCAGCAGCCAAGTGTACCAGGGGGCAGGCTATGGCTACACCTTC. Its translation is CASSQVYQGAGYGYTF.

The V and J genes are TRBV30 and TRBJ1-2; TRBD1 might be the D (5 bases). Trimming shortened V by 2 bases and J by 5 bases, and 15 bases separated the two germline ends. The germline V gene encodes CDR1 GTSNPN and CDR2 SVGIG (reference sequence). This CDR3 is built from 14 residues. The CDR3 sequence: CAWSQGRGRYGYTF. As DNA, the CDR3 is TGTGCCTGGAGTCAGGGTAGGGGAAGGTATGGCTACACCTTC.